The 21 T cell receptor beta chains given below trace back to one sample, sequenced in a study of T cells in Graves' hyperthyroidism and ophthalmopathy. RNA transcripts provided the source from which TCR beta CDR3 regions were amplified. The HTBI primer set drove a first-round RT-PCR of the TCR CDR3. MiXCR, applied by TCRdb to the multiplex PCR reads, yields one record per CDR3 protein. The sample lists hundreds of thousands of distinct CDR3 sequences, roughly 37% occurring once. Sequenced material: blood. Receptor source: a man between 18 and 29 years old with Graves' hyperthyroidism.

This clonotype was observed at least ten times. The J gene is TRBJ1-5, the V gene TRBV20-1, with 7 bases fitting TRBD1. This CDR3 is built from 16 residues. Germline V gene sequence: CDR1 DFQATT, CDR2 SNEGSKA (reference sequence). V was pared by 1 base and J by 2 bases, with 8 bases of the junction left unmatched. Written as DNA, the CDR3 is TGCAGTGCTAGAGGAACAGGGGAAGGGGGCAATCAGCCCCAGCATTTT. Its translation: CSARGTGEGGNQPQHF.

This clonotype appeared once. The rearrangement joins TRBV7-2 to TRBJ1-6, with D unclear. V gave up 0 bases and J gave up 9 bases, with 12 bases separating them. Per the germline V gene, CDR1 is SGHTA and CDR2 is FQGNSA. This CDR3 spans 15 amino acids. Written as DNA, the CDR3 is TGTGCCAGCAGCTTAGCGAGAGGTACGGTTTCACCCCTCCACTTT. Its translation is CASSLARGTVSPLHF. Full variable domain (outside the CDR3, taken from reference TRBV7-2 and TRBJ1-6): GAGVSQSPSNKVTEKGKDVELRCDPISGHTALYWYRQSLGQGLEFLIYFQGNSAPDKSGLPSDRFSAERTGGSVSTLTIQRTQQEDSAVYLCASSLARGTVSPLHFGNGTRLTVT.

The chain combines TRBV5-1 with TRBJ1-2; D is unresolved. Trimming shortened V by 0 bases and J by 4 bases, and 10 bases separated the two germline ends. The germline V gene has CDR1 SGHRS and CDR2 YFSETQ. This CDR3 contains 14 residues. The CDR3 loop reads CASSLETAGYGYTF. For the CDR3, the DNA is TGCGCCAGCAGCTTGGAGACCGCAGGCTATGGCTACACCTTC.

This chain links TRBV19 with TRBJ1-5, with no clear D. Germline CDR1 LNHDA, CDR2 SQIVND (reference sequence). The CDR3 has 14 amino acids. CDR3 sequence: CARASGRGNQPQHF. DNA for the CDR3: TGTGCTAGAGCGAGTGGGAGGGGCAATCAGCCCCAGCATTTT.

The table lists this clonotype with many counts. The chain employs TRBV10-2 and TRBJ2-7, with a weak D call TRBD2 (6 bases). Germline assignment: CDR1 WSHSY and CDR2 SAAADI. The germline V and J ends were trimmed by 4 bases and 3 bases, with 16 bases remaining between them. There are 15 residues in the CDR3. The CDR3 DNA follows: TGCGCCAGCAGTGCTGGGACTCATTCGTACTACGAGCAGTACTTC. This translates into CASSAGTHSYYEQYF.

This clonotype was counted between two and nine times. The J gene is TRBJ2-2, the V gene TRBV6-5; D uncertain. V was shortened by 8 bases and J by 1 base, with 5 bases between the two germline ends. The CDR3 is 12 amino acids. Per germline, CDR1 MNHEY and CDR2 SVGAGI. CDR3 protein: CASGVNTGELFF. The CDR3 bases are TGTGCCAGCGGGGTGAACACCGGGGAGCTGTTTTTT.

This clonotype was recorded many times. The chain has TRBV20-1 and TRBJ1-3; D ambiguous. V lost 0 bases and J lost 4, with 4 bases in between. The CDR3 is made up of 12 amino acids. The V gene's germline CDR1 is DFQATT and CDR2 SNEGSKA (reference sequence). The CDR3 is CSARDNGNTIYF. The CDR3 DNA is TGCAGTGCTAGAGACAACGGAAACACCATATATTTT.

This clonotype is a singleton in its sample. The chain combines TRBV19 with TRBJ1-1; 7 nucleotides align to TRBD1. Germline values: CDR1 LNHDA, CDR2 SQIVND (reference sequence). The CDR3 is 14 amino acids. V gave up 4 bases and J gave up 8 bases; unmatched junction bases: 10. The CDR3 spells CASSNAQGFGEAFF. The CDR3 bases are TGTGCCAGTAGTAACGCACAGGGGTTCGGGGAAGCTTTCTTT.

This clonotype was seen ten or more times. This chain uses TRBV10-2 with TRBJ1-4, with 7 bases identical to TRBD1. Germline CDR1 and CDR2: WSHSY and SAAADI. This CDR3 spans 13 amino acids. The trim removed 6 bases at V and 7 bases at J, leaving 5 bases unmatched. The CDR3 here is CASSRQGGEKLFF. The CDR3 nucleotides are TGCGCCAGCAGCCGACAGGGAGGTGAAAAACTGTTTTTT.

This clonotype was counted ten times or more. The J gene is TRBJ2-2, the V gene TRBV15, with D perhaps given as TRBD1 or TRBD2 (5 bases each). With 5 bases removed from V and 3 bases from J, the gap between germline ends came to 13 bases. The germline V gene encodes CDR1 LNHNV and CDR2 YYDKDF (reference sequence). CDR3 size: 15 residues. For the CDR3, the DNA is TGTGCCACCAGCCCCCGGGGACCTGACACCGGGGAGCTGTTTTTT. Protein: CATSPRGPDTGELFF.

The V and J genes are TRBV7-3 and TRBJ2-7, with TRBD2 matching 8 bases. The CDR3 is made up of 16 amino acids. The V and J ends lost 5 bases and 0 bases, in that order; junction bases with no gene match: 9. CDR1 is SGHTA and CDR2 is FQGTGA in the germline V gene. CDR3 sequence (DNA): TGTGCCAGCAGCGTCCGTAGCGGGGCGCTCTCCTACGAGCAGTACTTC. This sequence encodes CASSVRSGALSYEQYF.

This clonotype was detected many times. The rearrangement joins TRBV7-9 to TRBJ1-5; D remains unclear. Trimming stripped 0 bases from V and 3 bases from J, with 9 bases between. Germline CDR1 reads SEHNR; CDR2 reads FQNEAQ (reference sequence). CDR3 length: 15 amino acids. CDR3 amino acids: CASSLAGNVNQPQHF. The CDR3 DNA reads TGTGCCAGCAGCTTAGCCGGCAACGTCAATCAGCCCCAGCATTTT.

This clonotype came up a few times. The chain uses TRBV13 and TRBJ2-5; a possible D gene is TRBD2 (6 bases). V lost 5 bases and J lost 10, with 11 bases in between. The CDR3 spans 11 residues. Germline CDR1 is PRHDT and CDR2 is FYEKMQ (reference sequence). CDR3 bases: TGTGCCAGCAGCGAGGGACTGGGCCAGTACTTC. It translates to CASSEGLGQYF.

A note on this clonotype: No conserved phenylalanine or tryptophan is present at the end of the CDR3, so a read error is the likely explanation. The DNA is left out, because the CDR3 cannot be placed on it with certainty; the CDR3 is given as TCRdb lists it. This chain links TRBV21-1 with TRBJ1-4; the D call of TRBD1 is as the table states it, not checked on the DNA. TRBV21-1 is a known pseudogene. The CDR3 is 12 residues long, counting both termini. CDR3 residues: CASRKTGGTFSV.

This clonotype occurred many times. The chain links TRBV20-1 to TRBJ2-7; 10 positions match TRBD1. The length of the CDR3 is 13 residues. V shed 4 bases and J 6 bases; nucleotides not matched to a gene: 6. CDR1 DFQATT and CDR2 SNEGSKA come from the germline V gene (reference sequence). This CDR3 reads CSATGTGEAEQYF. CDR3 in DNA: TGCAGTGCTACCGGGACAGGGGAGGCCGAGCAGTACTTC.

The V call is TRBV29-1, the J call TRBJ2-7; TRBD1 agrees at 10 bases. Looked up from germline, CDR1 is SQVTM and CDR2 is ANQGSEA. Trimming removed 6 bases from V and 4 bases from J; junction bases left unmatched: 6. CDR3 length: 13 residues. In nucleotides, the CDR3 is TGCAGCGTCGTTACGGGACAGGGGTACGAGCAGTACTTC. It translates to CSVVTGQGYEQYF.

The chain has TRBV2 and TRBJ2-5; 8 nucleotides match TRBD1. CDR3 length: 13 residues. With 10 bases clipped from V and 4 bases from J, the junction kept 8 bases outside the gene matches. From germline, CDR1 is SNHLY and CDR2 FYNNEI. The CDR3 reads CATLGQGGETQYF. CDR3 DNA: TGTGCCACCCTCGGACAGGGCGGAGAGACCCAGTACTTC.

This clonotype was found once. V is TRBV19 and J is TRBJ1-5, with 7 bases that match TRBD1. This CDR3 is 14 amino acids long. The trim removed 9 bases at V and 7 bases at J, leaving 12 bases unmatched. The germline CDR1 and CDR2 sequences are LNHDA and SQIVND (reference sequence). CDR3 amino acids: CASGNGGQRQPQHF. The CDR3 nucleotides are TGTGCCAGCGGTAACGGGGGACAGCGGCAGCCCCAGCATTTT.

This clonotype was seen repeatedly, ten times or more. CDR3 nucleotides: TGTGCCAGTGGGACAGGGGGCACTGAAGCTTTCTTT. Translation: CASGTGGTEAFF. The chain is built from TRBV25-1 and TRBJ1-1; TRBD1 matches 11 bases. J gave up 4 bases and V 9 bases, and 1 base lay outside the gene matches. Germline CDR1 is MGHDK and CDR2 is SYGVNS. There are 12 residues in the CDR3.

The CDR3 here is CSALTSFNEQFF. The CDR3 nucleotides read TGCAGCGCCCTGACTAGCTTCAATGAGCAGTTCTTC. The chain joins TRBV29-1 to TRBJ2-7, with 7 nucleotides matching TRBD2. The DNA end lines up better with TRBJ2-1; the J call may be wrong. The CDR3 contains 12 residues. From germline, CDR1 is SQVTM and CDR2 ANQGSEA.

V usage is TRBV7-9 and J usage is TRBJ1-1; TRBD1 might be the D (6 bases). V was trimmed by 4 bases and J by 5 bases, leaving 11 bases between them. The V gene's germline CDR1 is SEHNR and CDR2 FQNEAQ (reference sequence). CDR3 length: 13 residues. In nucleotides, the CDR3 is TGTGCCAGCAGCTGGGACAAAGCGACTGAAGCTTTCTTT. Translating it yields CASSWDKATEAFF.